One sample yielded the 5 T cell receptor delta chains listed below, sequenced in a study of gamma-delta T cells after stem cell transplantation. TCRdb fed the RT-PCR reads to CATT. This table has around 2,600 delta-chain clones, approximately 22% appearing once. The sequenced material came from gamma-delta T cells. All receptors derive from a human donor. It is not recorded whose cells these are; they may come from a transplant donor.

In this sample, this clone is medium-sized (0.01 to 0.1%). The chain joins TRDV3 to TRDJ1; 10 bases agree with TRDD3. In germline, CDR1 is TVYSNPD, CDR2 GDNSRS (reference sequence). Unmatched junction bases numbered 19, after V lost 0 bases and J lost 3 bases. The CDR3 loop spans 19 amino acids. CDR3 in amino acids: CAFRSSYVGGYGGADKLIF. Written as DNA, the CDR3 is TGTGCCTTTAGATCTTCCTACGTGGGGGGATACGGAGGTGCCGATAAACTCATCTTT.

Within the sample, this clone is medium-sized. This chain links TRDV2 with TRDJ1; TRDD3 matches at 12 bases. The ends lost 0 bases at V and 0 bases at J; junction bases unmatched: 1. The length of the CDR3 is 16 residues. CDR1 is GEAIGNYY, CDR2 EKD, per germline. DNA for the CDR3: TGTGCCTGTGACACCCTGGGGGATACGGACACCGATAAACTCATCTTT. Translating gives CACDTLGDTDTDKLIF.

In regard to this clone: This DNA's translation differs at residue 3 from TCRdb's protein, which comes from a much larger clone; a read error is likely, and the protein shown is translated from the DNA. The genes are TRDV1 and TRDJ1; D is perhaps TRDD2 (9 bases). The germline gives CDR1 TSWWSYY, CDR2 QGS. The CDR3 loop spans 20 amino acids. The chain's CDR3 is CAPGEAFLRTGGLYTDKLIF. CDR3 in DNA: TGTGCTCCTGGGGAAGCCTTCCTACGGACTGGGGGTTTGTACACCGATAAACTCATCTTT.

Concerning this clone itself: A far larger clone differs by one base, so this is likely a read error. The sample holds other DNA sequences that translate to the same CDR3. This sequence joins TRDV2 and TRDJ1; TRDD3 agrees at 13 bases. Looked up from germline, CDR1 is GEAIGNYY and CDR2 is EKD. The CDR3 is made up of 18 amino acids. V trimming: 7 bases; J trimming: 0 bases; junction bases outside the gene matches: 13. CDR3 bases: TGTGCCTGCGACCTAAGAAGACTGGGGGATACGGACACCGATAAACTCATCTTT. This encodes CACDLRRLGDTDTDKLIF.

Concerning this clone itself: The protein that TCRdb holds for this DNA derives from a much larger clone and differs from the translated DNA at residue 14, which likely indicates a read error; the protein shown here is translated from the DNA. The chain couples TRDV1 to TRDJ1; TRDD2 matches at 9 bases. The germline V gene has CDR1 TSWWSYY and CDR2 QGS. The junction had 29 bases not matched to a gene; V was cut back by 1 base and J by 2 bases. The CDR3 has 24 amino acids. The CDR3 region is CALGERALPTHTGRYGLGTDKLIF. The CDR3 DNA sequence: TGTGCTCTTGGGGAACGAGCCCTTCCTACGCATACTGGGAGATACGGATTAGGGACCGATAAACTCATCTTT.